A selection of T cell receptor beta chains follows, all from one sample in a study of glioma-infiltrating T cells after dendritic cell vaccination. Using immunoSEQ multiplex PCR, the repertoire was profiled, and TCRdb retains in-frame clones only, with some absent. The table lists 71,000 or so clones, approximately 80% of them singletons. Sequenced material: blood, taken before dendritic cell vaccination. All receptors derive from a human donor with glioblastoma. Both conserved end residues are trimmed from each CDR3.

ASGSSKGRLNTIY,TRBV9,TRBJ1-3
ASSKGGVGSEAF,TRBV2,TRBJ1-1
AWSPPGGANYEQY,TRBV30,TRBJ2-7
ASSLSNTEAF,TRBV7-2,TRBJ1-1
ASSLMTLTGELF,TRBV11-2,TRBJ2-2
ASSVGQVGRSPLH,TRBV6-1,TRBJ1-6
ASSLGQGYNSPLH,TRBV5-1,TRBJ1-6
ASAGVMNTEAF,TRBV28,TRBJ1-1
ASSSRGMGETQY,TRBV5-4,TRBJ2-5
ASSGTGTSGAETQY,TRBV6-1,TRBJ2-5
ASSFFGGNPDTQY,TRBV7-3,TRBJ2-3
ASSLAMGSEQF,TRBV7-2,TRBJ2-1
ASSEWTGYNEQF,TRBV2,TRBJ2-1